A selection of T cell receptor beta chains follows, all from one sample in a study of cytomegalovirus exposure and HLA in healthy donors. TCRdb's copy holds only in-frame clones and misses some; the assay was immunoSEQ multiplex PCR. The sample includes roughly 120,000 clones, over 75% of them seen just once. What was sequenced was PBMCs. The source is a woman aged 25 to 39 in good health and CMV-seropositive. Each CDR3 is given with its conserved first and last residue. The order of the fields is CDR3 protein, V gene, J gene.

CASSRGEDYEQYF	TRBV27	TRBJ2-7
CASSVGTSGSYEQYF	TRBV9	TRBJ2-7
CASSIRDSPYEQYF	TRBV9	TRBJ2-7
CASRPSSQGTQYF	TRBV25-1	TRBJ2-5
CASSLEAAGANVLTF	TRBV6-7	TRBJ2-6
CAGATGPRGDEQYF	TRBV6-1	TRBJ2-7
CASRRGGTEAFF	TRBV5-1	TRBJ1-1
CASSSEGTGSLNSPLHF	TRBV2	TRBJ1-6
CASSFLLAGGSAGELFF	TRBV5-1	TRBJ2-2
CASRDSNTDTQYF	TRBV6-1	TRBJ2-3
CASSAGDYEGEKLFF	TRBV9	TRBJ1-4